The rows below give T cell receptor beta chains drawn from one sample of a study of response to subunit inactivated influenza vaccine. MiXCR, applied by TCRdb to the RT-PCR reads, yields one record per CDR3 protein. The sample lists about half a million distinct CDR3 sequences, approximately 24% seen once, with approximately 2% in the top ten. The sequencing used CD4+ T cells sorted from PBMCs, collected around 5 days after vaccination. The receptors stem from a man aged 50-59 years who received an inactivated influenza vaccine. The CDR3 runs from the conserved cysteine through the conserved F or W. The D gene is left open where the match is weak. Size values are once, few and many counts, or a class for expanded clones, and some rows have none.

CASSLATGGDTQYF | TGTGCCAGCAGTTTAGCGACGGGGGGCGATACGCAGTATTTT | . | TRBV12-3/TRBV12-4 | . | TRBJ2-3
CASSQPANTGELFF | TGCGCCAGCAGCCAGCCCGCGAACACCGGGGAGCTGTTTTTT | . | TRBV5-1 | . | TRBJ2-2
CASRPAGADTQYF | TGTGCCAGCAGACCAGCCGGGGCAGATACGCAGTATTTT | few | TRBV5-4 | . | TRBJ2-3
CASSFVWGAFTNEQFF | TGTGCCAGCAGTTTCGTTTGGGGGGCTTTCACCAATGAGCAGTTCTTC | . | TRBV6-5 | . | TRBJ2-1
CASSPVGVRRQYF | TGTGCCAGCAGCCCGGTGGGGGTGAGACGGCAGTACTTC | . | TRBV7-2 | . | TRBJ2-7
CSARVPPVETQYF | TGCAGTGCTAGAGTTCCCCCTGTGGAGACCCAGTACTTC | . | TRBV20-1 | . | TRBJ2-5
CSARDSSGRWSDTQYF | TGCAGTGCTAGAGATTCTAGCGGGAGGTGGTCAGATACGCAGTATTTT | few | TRBV20-1 | TRBD2 | TRBJ2-3
CASSFRTGGEKLFF | TGTGCCAGCAGTTTTAGAACAGGCGGGGAAAAACTGTTTTTT | . | TRBV12-3/TRBV12-4 | . | TRBJ1-4
CASSARDRGPIGELFF | TGCGCCAGCAGCGCCCGGGACAGGGGGCCGATCGGGGAGCTGTTTTTT | few | TRBV5-1 | TRBD1 | TRBJ2-2
CSADEGGNQPQHF | TGCAGTGCCGATGAGGGGGGCAATCAGCCCCAGCATTTT | few | TRBV20-1 | . | TRBJ1-5
CATGDPTFAGAHSGNTIYF | TGTGCCACCGGAGATCCGACGTTCGCAGGGGCCCACTCTGGAAACACCATATATTTT | many | TRBV10-3 | . | TRBJ1-3
CASIQDGGNQPQHF | TGTGCCAGCATCCAGGACGGGGGCAATCAGCCCCAGCATTTT | . | TRBV6-2/TRBV6-3 | . | TRBJ1-5
CASRYDTYEQYF | TGTGCCAGCAGATACGACACCTACGAGCAGTACTTC | . | TRBV7-9 | . | TRBJ2-7
CAISQDSGNTIYF | TGTGCCATCAGCCAAGATTCGGGAAACACCATATATTTT | few | TRBV10-3 | . | TRBJ1-3
CASSPGGVYEQYF | TGTGCCAGCAGCCCAGGGGGAGTCTACGAGCAGTACTTC | . | TRBV7-8 | TRBD1 | TRBJ2-7
CASSEVFTGELFF | TGCGCCAGCAGTGAGGTTTTCACCGGGGAGCTGTTTTTT | . | TRBV10-1 | . | TRBJ2-2
CASSPGTAQETQYF | TGCGCCAGCAGCCCTGGGACAGCACAAGAGACCCAGTACTTC | many | TRBV5-1 | TRBD1 | TRBJ2-5
CAISESLGVGVSEQYF | TGTGCCATCAGTGAGTCCTTGGGCGTTGGGGTCTCCGAGCAGTACTTC | many | TRBV10-3 | . | TRBJ2-7
CSASGRLNGYTF | TGCAGTGCTAGCGGGCGTCTCAATGGCTACACCTTC | . | TRBV20-1 | . | TRBJ1-2
CSAGTSQFNEQFF | TGCAGCGCAGGGACTAGTCAGTTTAATGAGCAGTTCTTC | . | TRBV29-1 | TRBD2 | TRBJ2-1
CASSLTRVTEAFF | TGCGCCAGCAGCTTGACGCGTGTCACTGAAGCTTTCTTT | few | TRBV5-1 | . | TRBJ1-1
CASGIFFSGANVLTF | TGTGCCAGCGGAATCTTTTTCTCTGGGGCCAACGTCCTGACTTTC | . | TRBV6-1 | . | TRBJ2-6
CSARWREGTNTGELFF | TGCAGTGCTAGATGGCGGGAGGGTACGAACACCGGGGAGCTGTTTTTT | . | TRBV20-1 | TRBD2 | TRBJ2-2
CSARETWGGRRNEQFF | TGCAGTGCTAGGGAAACGTGGGGGGGTAGAAGAAATGAGCAGTTCTTC | . | TRBV20-1 | TRBD2 | TRBJ2-1
CASSLGTFQSGYEQYF | TGTGCCAGCAGCTTAGGGACTTTCCAGTCGGGTTACGAGCAGTACTTC | . | TRBV7-2 | . | TRBJ2-7
CSAPGQGAVAFF | TGCAGTGCTCCCGGACAGGGGGCGGTGGCTTTCTTT | . | TRBV20-1 | TRBD1 | TRBJ1-1